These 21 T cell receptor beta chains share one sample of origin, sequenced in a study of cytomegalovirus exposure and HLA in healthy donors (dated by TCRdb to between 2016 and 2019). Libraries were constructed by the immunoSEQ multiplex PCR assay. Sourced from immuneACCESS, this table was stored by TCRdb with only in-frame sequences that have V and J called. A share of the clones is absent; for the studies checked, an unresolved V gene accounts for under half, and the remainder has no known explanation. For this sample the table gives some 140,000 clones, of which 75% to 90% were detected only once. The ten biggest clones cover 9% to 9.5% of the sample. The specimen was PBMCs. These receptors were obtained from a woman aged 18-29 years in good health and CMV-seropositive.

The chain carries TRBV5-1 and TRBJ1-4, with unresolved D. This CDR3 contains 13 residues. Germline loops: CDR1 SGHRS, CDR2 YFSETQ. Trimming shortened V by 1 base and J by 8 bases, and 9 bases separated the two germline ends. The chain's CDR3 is CASSLSPGEKLFF. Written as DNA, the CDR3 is TGCGCCAGCAGCTTGAGTCCCGGGGAAAAACTGTTTTTT. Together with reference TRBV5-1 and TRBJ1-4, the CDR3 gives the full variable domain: KAGVTQTPRYLIKTRGQQVTLSCSPISGHRSVSWYQQTPGQGLQFLFEYFSETQRNKGNFPGRFSGRQFSNSRSEMNVSTLELGDSALYLCASSLSPGEKLFFGSGTQLSVL.

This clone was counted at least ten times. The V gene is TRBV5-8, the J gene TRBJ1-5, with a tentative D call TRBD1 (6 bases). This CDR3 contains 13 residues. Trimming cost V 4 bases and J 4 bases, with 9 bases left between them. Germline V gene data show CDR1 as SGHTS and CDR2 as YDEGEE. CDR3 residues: CASSLDRNQPQHF. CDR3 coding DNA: TGTGCCAGCAGCCTTGACAGGAATCAGCCCCAGCATTTT. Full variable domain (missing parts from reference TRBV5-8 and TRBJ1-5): EAGVTQSPTHLIKTRGQQATLRCSPISGHTSVYWYQQALGLGLQFLLWYDEGEERNRGNFPPRFSGRQFPNYSSELNVNALELEDSALYLCASSLDRNQPQHFGDGTRLSIL.

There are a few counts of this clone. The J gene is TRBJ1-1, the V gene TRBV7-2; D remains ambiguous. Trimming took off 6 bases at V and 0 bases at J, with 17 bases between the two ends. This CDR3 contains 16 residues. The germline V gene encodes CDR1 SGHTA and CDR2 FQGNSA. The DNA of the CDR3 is TGTGCCAGCAGAACCCCAGCGAGCCAATTGAACACTGAAGCTTTCTTT. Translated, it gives CASRTPASQLNTEAFF. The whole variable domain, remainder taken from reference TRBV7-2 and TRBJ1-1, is GAGVSQSPSNKVTEKGKDVELRCDPISGHTALYWYRQSLGQGLEFLIYFQGNSAPDKSGLPSDRFSAERTGGSVSTLTIQRTQQEDSAVYLCASRTPASQLNTEAFFGQGTRLTVV.

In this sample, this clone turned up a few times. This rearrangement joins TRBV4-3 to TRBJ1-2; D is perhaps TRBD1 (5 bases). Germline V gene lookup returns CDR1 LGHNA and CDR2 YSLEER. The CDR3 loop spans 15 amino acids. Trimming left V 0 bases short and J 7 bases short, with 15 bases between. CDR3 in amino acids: CASSQDVGGIGGYTF. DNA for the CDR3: TGCGCCAGCAGCCAAGATGTCGGGGGAATAGGTGGCTACACCTTC.

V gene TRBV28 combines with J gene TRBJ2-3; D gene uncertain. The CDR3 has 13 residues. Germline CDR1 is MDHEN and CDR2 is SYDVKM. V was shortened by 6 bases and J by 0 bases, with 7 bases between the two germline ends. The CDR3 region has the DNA TGTGCCAGCAGACTACTAAGCACAGATACGCAGTATTTT. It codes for CASRLLSTDTQYF.

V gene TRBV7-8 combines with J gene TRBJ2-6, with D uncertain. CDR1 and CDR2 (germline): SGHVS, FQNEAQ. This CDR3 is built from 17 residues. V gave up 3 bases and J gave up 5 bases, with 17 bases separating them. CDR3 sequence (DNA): TGTGCCAGCAGCTTTACGCCCCCACAAAGTCGGGCCAACGTCCTGACTTTC. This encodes CASSFTPPQSRANVLTF.

For the CDR3, the DNA is TGTGCCAGCAGCCCCCGGGACAGTCTTCCGGAAAAACTGTTTTTT. Translation: CASSPRDSLPEKLFF. J is TRBJ1-4 and V is TRBV7-6; 7 bases align to TRBD1. The germline V gene has CDR1 SGHVS and CDR2 FNYEAQ. The V gene end was trimmed by 5 bases and the J gene end by 8 bases; junction bases not matched to a gene: 11. The CDR3 runs 15 residues.

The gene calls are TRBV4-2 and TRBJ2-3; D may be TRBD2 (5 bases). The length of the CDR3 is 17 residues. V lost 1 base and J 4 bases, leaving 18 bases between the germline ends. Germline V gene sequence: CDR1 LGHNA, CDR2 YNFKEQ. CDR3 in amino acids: CASSQVSWGGRADTQYF. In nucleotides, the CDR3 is TGTGCCAGCAGCCAAGTGAGCTGGGGTGGGCGGGCAGATACGCAGTATTTT.

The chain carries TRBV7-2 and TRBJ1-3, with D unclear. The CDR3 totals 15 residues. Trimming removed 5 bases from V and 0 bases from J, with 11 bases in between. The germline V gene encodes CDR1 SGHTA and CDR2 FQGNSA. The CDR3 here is CASSQNRDSGNTIYF. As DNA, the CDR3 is TGTGCCAGCAGCCAGAACCGGGACTCTGGAAACACCATATATTTT. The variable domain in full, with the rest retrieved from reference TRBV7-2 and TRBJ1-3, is GAGVSQSPSNKVTEKGKDVELRCDPISGHTALYWYRQSLGQGLEFLIYFQGNSAPDKSGLPSDRFSAERTGGSVSTLTIQRTQQEDSAVYLCASSQNRDSGNTIYFGEGSWLTVV.

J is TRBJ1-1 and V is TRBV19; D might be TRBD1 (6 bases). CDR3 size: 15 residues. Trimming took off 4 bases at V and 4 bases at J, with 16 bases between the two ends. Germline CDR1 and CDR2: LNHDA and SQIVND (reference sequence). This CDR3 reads CASSTTTRGGTEAFF. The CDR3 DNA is TGTGCCAGTAGTACCACCACGAGGGGGGGCACTGAAGCTTTCTTT.

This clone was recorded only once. The DNA of the CDR3 is TGTGCCAGCATTAAACAGGGGGCTGGGACTGAAGCTTTCTTT. The encoded protein is CASIKQGAGTEAFF. V is TRBV25-1 and J is TRBJ1-1, with 9 bases aligning to TRBD1. The V gene end was trimmed by 7 bases and the J gene end by 5 bases; junction bases not matched to a gene: 8. Germline CDR1 and CDR2: MGHDK and SYGVNS. This CDR3 spans 14 amino acids.

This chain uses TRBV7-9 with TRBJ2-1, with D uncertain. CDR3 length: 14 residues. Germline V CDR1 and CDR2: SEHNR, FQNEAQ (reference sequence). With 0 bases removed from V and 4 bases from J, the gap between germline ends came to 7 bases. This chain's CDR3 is CASSLAGEYNEQFF. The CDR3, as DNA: TGTGCCAGCAGCTTAGCGGGCGAGTACAATGAGCAGTTCTTC. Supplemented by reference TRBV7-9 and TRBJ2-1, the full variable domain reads DTGVSQNPRHKITKRGQNVTFRCDPISEHNRLYWYRQTLGQGPEFLTYFQNEAQLEKSRLLSDRFSAERPKGSFSTLEIQRTEQGDSAMYLCASSLAGEYNEQFFGPGTRLTVL.

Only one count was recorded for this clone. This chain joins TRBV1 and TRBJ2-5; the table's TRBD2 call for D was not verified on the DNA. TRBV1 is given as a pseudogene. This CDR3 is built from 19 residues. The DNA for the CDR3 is TGCACCAGCAGCCAAGAAACCTCCGGGACTAGCGGGGGGAAAGAGACCCAGTACTTC. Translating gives CTSSQETSGTSGGKETQYF.

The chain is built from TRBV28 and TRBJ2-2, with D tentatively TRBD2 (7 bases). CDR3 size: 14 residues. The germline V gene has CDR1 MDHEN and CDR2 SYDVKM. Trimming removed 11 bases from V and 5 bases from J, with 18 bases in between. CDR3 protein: CAVRWGGSTGELFF. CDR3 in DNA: TGTGCCGTACGGTGGGGGGGCTCTACCGGGGAGCTGTTTTTT.

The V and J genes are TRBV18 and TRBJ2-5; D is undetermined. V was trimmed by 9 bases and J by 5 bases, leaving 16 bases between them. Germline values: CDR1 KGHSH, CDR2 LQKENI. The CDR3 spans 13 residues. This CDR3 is CASATLMAETQYF. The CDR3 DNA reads TGTGCCAGTGCGACATTAATGGCCGAGACCCAGTACTTC.

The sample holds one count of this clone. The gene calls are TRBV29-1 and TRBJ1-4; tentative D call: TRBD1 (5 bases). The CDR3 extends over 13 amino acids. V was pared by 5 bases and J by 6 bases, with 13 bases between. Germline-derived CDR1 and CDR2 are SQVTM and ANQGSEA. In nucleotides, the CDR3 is TGCAGCGTTTTGGCAGGGAGGGATGAAAAACTGTTTTTT. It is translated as CSVLAGRDEKLFF.

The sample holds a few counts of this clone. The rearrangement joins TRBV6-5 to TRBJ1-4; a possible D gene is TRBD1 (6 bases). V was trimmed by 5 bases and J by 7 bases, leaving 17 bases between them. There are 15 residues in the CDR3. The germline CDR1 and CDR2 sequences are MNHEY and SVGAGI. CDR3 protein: CASSPWTEGTEKLFF. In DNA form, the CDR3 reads TGTGCCAGCAGTCCATGGACAGAGGGCACTGAAAAACTGTTTTTT.

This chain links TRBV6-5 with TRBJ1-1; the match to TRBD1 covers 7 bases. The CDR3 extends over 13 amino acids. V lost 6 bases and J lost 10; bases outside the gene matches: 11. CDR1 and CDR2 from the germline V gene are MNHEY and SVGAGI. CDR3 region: CASSGRGSIGAFF. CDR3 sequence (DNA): TGTGCCAGCAGCGGCAGGGGGTCGATAGGAGCTTTCTTT.

The CDR3 DNA reads as TGCGCCAGCAGCGCGGCCCCTACAGGGAGCTCCTACGAGCAGTACTTC. Its protein product is CASSAAPTGSSYEQYF. This chain joins TRBV5-1 and TRBJ2-7; a possible D gene is TRBD1 (6 bases). CDR1 SGHRS and CDR2 YFSETQ come from the germline V gene. There are 16 residues in the CDR3. V was cut by 4 bases and J by 0 bases, with 17 bases left in between.

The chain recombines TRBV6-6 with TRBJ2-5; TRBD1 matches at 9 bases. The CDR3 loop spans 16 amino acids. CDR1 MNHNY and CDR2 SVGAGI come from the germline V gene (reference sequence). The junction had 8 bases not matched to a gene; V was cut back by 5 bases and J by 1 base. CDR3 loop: CASSAPGQGPQETQYF. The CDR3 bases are TGTGCCAGCAGTGCCCCGGGACAGGGTCCCCAAGAGACCCAGTACTTC.

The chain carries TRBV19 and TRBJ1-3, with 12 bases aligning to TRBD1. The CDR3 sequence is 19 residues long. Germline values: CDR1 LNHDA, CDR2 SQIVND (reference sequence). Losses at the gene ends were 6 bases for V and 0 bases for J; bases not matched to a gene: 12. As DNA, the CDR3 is TGTGCCAGTAGCCCGCGGGGACAGGGGGCCCTAAACTCTGGAAACACCATATATTTT. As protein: CASSPRGQGALNSGNTIYF.